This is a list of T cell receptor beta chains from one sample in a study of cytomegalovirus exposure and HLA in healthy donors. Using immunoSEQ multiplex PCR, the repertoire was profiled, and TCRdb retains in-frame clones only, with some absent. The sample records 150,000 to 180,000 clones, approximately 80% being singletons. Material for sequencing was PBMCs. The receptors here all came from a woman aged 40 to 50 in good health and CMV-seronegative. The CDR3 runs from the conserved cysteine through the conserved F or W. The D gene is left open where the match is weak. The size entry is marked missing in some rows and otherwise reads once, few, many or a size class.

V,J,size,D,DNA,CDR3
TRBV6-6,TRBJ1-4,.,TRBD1,TGTGCGCTCGGGACAGCCGCTTCGAGCGAAAAACTGTTTTTT,CALGTAASSEKLFF
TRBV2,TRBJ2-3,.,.,TGTGCCATCCTAGGCCAGCGGTACACAGATACGCAGTATTTT,CAILGQRYTDTQYF
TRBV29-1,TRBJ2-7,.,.,TGCAGCGGCCAGGAGGGGGAGGGTTACGAGCAGTACTTC,CSGQEGEGYEQYF
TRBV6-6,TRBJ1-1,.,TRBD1,TGTGCCAGCAGTAAAATACAGGGGGCGCGAACTGAAGCTTTCTTT,CASSKIQGARTEAFF
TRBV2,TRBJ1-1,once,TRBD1,TGTGCCAGCAGGCGTGCGGTGACAGGGATGCGGAGCACTGAAGCTTTCTTT,CASRRAVTGMRSTEAFF
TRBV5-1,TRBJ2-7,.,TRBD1,TGCGCCAGCAGCGAACAGGGGGACTCCTACGAGCAGTACTTC,CASSEQGDSYEQYF
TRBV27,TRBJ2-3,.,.,TGTGCCAGCAGGTCACTAGCACAGTCAGATACGCAGTATTTT,CASRSLAQSDTQYF
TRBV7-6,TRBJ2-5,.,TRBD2,TGTGCCAGCAGCTTAGGGCTAGCGGGAGGGGAAGAGACCCAGTACTTC,CASSLGLAGGEETQYF
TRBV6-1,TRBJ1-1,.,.,TGTGCCAGCTGCGGGACTACCCACCGGGCTGAAGCTTTCTTT,CASCGTTHRAEAFF
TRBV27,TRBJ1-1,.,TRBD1,TGTGCCAGCACCACCGGACAGGGGAGGACTGAAGCTTTCTTT,CASTTGQGRTEAFF
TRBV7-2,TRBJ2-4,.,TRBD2,TGTGCCAGCAGCCTAGCGGGCCTCCCCACCAAAAACATTCAGTACTTC,CASSLAGLPTKNIQYF
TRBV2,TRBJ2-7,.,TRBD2,TGTGCCAGCACCATTACAGGGACTAGCGGGAGCCACCTCCGATACGAGCAGTACTTC,CASTITGTSGSHLRYEQYF
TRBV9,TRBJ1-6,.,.,TGTGCCAGCAGCGTTGGGAGCTCCTATAATTCACCCCTCCACTTT,CASSVGSSYNSPLHF
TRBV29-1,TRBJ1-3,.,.,TGCAGCGTTGGACAGCTAAGCTCTGGAAACACCATATATTTT,CSVGQLSSGNTIYF
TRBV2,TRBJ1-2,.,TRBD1,TGTGCCAGCAGTGAAGTGAGCTTGGGACAGGGGGCGAGAGGCTACACCTTC,CASSEVSLGQGARGYTF
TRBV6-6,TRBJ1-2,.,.,TGTGCCAGCAGTATGGACAGAAACTATGGCTACACCTTC,CASSMDRNYGYTF
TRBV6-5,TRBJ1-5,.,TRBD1,TGTGCCGCGGGGACAGGCAATCAGCCCCAGCATTTT,CAAGTGNQPQHF
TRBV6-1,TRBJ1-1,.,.,TGTGCCAGCACCCCTTCCGGGGTGGGCACTGAAGCTTTCTTT,CASTPSGVGTEAFF
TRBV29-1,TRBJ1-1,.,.,TGCAGCGTTGAAGACCCTGTTTTAGTTAATGAAGCTTTCTTT,CSVEDPVLVNEAFF
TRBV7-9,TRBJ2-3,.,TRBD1,TGTGCCAGCAGCGCGGGACAGGGGAACAGATATACGCAGTATTTT,CASSAGQGNRYTQYF
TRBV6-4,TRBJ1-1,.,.,TGTGCCAGCAGTGACGGACGGGGGGATGAAGCTTTCTTT,CASSDGRGDEAFF
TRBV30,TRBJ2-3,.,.,TGTGCCTCACTAGCAGATACGCAGTATTTT,CASLADTQYF
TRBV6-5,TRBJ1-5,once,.,TGTGCCAGCAGTTACGGGCAGGGGAATCAGCCCCAGCATTTT,CASSYGQGNQPQHF
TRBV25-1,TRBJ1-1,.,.,TGTGCCAGCAGTTCCCTATCGGGACTCCCTGGGTTGAACACTGAAGCTTTCTTT,CASSSLSGLPGLNTEAFF